This TCR beta chain derives from a study of cytomegalovirus exposure and HLA in healthy donors. In the study overall: The Caucasian-associated ancestry cluster held under 90% of roughly 370 genotyped donors. Findings of the study overall: In a later analysis, productive TCRs from donors in an Asian-associated ancestry cluster reportedly carried fewer N-insertions than the cohort mean. The listing of roughly 160 TCR beta chains classed them as cytomegalovirus-associated. A prior analysis recorded that most TCR beta V segments were productive about 87% or about 30% of the time.

The PCR employed 60 Vbeta primers together with 13 Jbeta primers. Some clones are missing from TCRdb's copy, which holds only in-frame ones; the method was immunoSEQ multiplex PCR. The sample contains around 230,000 clones, 78% of which appear only once. The sample holds a few counts of this clone. What it recognizes is unknown. J gave up 4 bases and V 10 bases, and 7 bases lay outside the gene matches. In germline, CDR1 is MGHDK, CDR2 SYGVNS. There are 12 residues in the CDR3. This clonotype originated in a boy between 10 and 17 years old in good health and CMV-seronegative. The source material was PBMCs. This chain joins TRBV25-1 and TRBJ2-7; 7 positions agree with TRBD2. The CDR3, as DNA: TGTGCCACCACGGGGGGAGGGTACGAGCAGTACTTC. This gives the protein CATTGGGYEQYF.